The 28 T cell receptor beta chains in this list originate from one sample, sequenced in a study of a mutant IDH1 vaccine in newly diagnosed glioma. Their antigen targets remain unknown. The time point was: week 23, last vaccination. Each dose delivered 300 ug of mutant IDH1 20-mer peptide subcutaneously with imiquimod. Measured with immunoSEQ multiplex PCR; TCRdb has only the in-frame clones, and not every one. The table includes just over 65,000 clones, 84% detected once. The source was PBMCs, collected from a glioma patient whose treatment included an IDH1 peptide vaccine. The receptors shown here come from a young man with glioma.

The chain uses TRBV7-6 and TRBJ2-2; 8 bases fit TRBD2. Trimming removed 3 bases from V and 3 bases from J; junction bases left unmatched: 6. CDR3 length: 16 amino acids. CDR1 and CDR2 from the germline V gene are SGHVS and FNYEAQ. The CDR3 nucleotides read TGTGCCAGCAGCTTCGAAGCGGGAGCTCACACCGGGGAGCTGTTTTTT. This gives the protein CASSFEAGAHTGELFF.

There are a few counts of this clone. This CDR3 is CAISGGTPEAFF. CDR3 nucleotides: TGTGCCATCAGTGGGGGAACCCCTGAAGCTTTCTTT. This chain joins TRBV10-3 and TRBJ1-1; no reliable D call. V lost 4 bases and J lost 6, with 9 bases in between. The CDR3 spans 12 residues. The germline gives CDR1 ENHRY, CDR2 SYGVKD.

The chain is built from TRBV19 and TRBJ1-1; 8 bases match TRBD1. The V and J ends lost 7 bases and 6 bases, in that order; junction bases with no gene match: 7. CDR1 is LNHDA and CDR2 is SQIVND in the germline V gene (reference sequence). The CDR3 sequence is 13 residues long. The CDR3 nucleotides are TGTGCCAGTACCCAGGGGGCAAGGGCTGAAGCTTTCTTT. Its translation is CASTQGARAEAFF.

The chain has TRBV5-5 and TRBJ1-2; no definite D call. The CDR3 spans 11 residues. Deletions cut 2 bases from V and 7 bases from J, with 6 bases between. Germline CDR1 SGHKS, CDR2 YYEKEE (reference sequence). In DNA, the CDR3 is TGTGCCAGCAGCTTTTCGACTGGCTACACCTTC. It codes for CASSFSTGYTF. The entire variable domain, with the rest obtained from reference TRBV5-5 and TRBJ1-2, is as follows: DAGVTQSPTHLIKTRGQQVTLRCSPISGHKSVSWYQQVLGQGPQFIFQYYEKEERGRGNFPDRFSARQFPNYSSELNVNALLLGDSALYLCASSFSTGYTFGSGTRLTVV.

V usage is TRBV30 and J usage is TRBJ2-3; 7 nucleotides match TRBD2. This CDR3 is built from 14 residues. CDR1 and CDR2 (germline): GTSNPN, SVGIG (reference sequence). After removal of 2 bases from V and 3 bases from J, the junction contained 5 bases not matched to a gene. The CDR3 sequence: CAWSTGGGTDTQYF. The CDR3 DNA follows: TGTGCCTGGAGTACGGGAGGAGGAACAGATACGCAGTATTTT.

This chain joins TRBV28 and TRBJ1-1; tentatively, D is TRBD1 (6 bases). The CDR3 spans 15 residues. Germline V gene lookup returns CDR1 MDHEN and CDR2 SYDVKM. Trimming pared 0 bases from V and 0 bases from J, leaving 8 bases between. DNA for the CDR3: TGTGCCAGCAGTTTATGGGGGGCCATGAACACTGAAGCTTTCTTT. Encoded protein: CASSLWGAMNTEAFF.

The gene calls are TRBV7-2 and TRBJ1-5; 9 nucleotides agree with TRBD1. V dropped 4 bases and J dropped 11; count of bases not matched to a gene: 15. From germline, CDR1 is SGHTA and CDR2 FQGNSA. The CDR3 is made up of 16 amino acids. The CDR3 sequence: CASSSSSQGARPAQHF. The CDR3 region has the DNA TGTGCCAGCAGCTCCTCCTCACAGGGGGCTAGGCCAGCCCAGCATTTT.

The CDR3 DNA reads TGTGCCAGCAGTTGGACTAGCGGGAGAGAGACCCAGTACTTC. Translated: CASSWTSGRETQYF. V is TRBV2 and J is TRBJ2-5, with 13 bases that match TRBD2. Trimming took 5 bases from V and 4 from J; bases not matched to a gene: 1. This CDR3 is built from 14 residues. Germline lookup yields CDR1 SNHLY and CDR2 FYNNEI.

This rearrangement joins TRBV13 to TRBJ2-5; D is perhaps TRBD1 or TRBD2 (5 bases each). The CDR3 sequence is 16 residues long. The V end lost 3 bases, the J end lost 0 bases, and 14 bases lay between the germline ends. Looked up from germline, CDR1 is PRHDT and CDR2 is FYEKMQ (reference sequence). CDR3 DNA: TGTGCCAGCAGCTTCTGGTTAGGGGAGTACCAAGAGACCCAGTACTTC. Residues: CASSFWLGEYQETQYF.

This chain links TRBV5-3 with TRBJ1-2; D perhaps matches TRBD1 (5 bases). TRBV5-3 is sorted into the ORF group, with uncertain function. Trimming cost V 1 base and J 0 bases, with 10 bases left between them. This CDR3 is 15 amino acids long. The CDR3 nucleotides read TGTGCCAGAAGCTTGTTCGGGGCGGCTAACTATGGCTACACCTTC. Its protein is CARSLFGAANYGYTF.

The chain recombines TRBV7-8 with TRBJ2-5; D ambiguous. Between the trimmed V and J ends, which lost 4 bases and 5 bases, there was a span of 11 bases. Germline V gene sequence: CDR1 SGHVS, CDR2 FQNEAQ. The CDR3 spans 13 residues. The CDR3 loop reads CASSWGEAETQYF. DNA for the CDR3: TGTGCCAGCAGCTGGGGTGAGGCGGAGACCCAGTACTTC.

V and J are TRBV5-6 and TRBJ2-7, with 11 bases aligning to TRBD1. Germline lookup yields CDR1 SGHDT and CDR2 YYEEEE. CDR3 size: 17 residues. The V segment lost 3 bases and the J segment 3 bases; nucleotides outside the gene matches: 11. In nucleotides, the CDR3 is TGTGCCAGCAGCTCGAGAGACGGGACAGGGGGAGGCTACGAGCAGTACTTC. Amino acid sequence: CASSSRDGTGGGYEQYF. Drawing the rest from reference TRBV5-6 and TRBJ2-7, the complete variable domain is DAGVTQSPTHLIKTRGQQVTLRCSPKSGHDTVSWYQQALGQGPQFIFQYYEEEERQRGNFPDRFSGHQFPNYSSELNVNALLLGDSALYLCASSSRDGTGGGYEQYFGPGTRLTVT.

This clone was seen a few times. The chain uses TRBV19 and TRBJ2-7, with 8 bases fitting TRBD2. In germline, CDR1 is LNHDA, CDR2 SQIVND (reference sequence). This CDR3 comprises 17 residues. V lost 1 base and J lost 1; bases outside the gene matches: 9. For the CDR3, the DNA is TGTGCCAGTAGTATAGGCCGCCGGGCGGGAGGTTCCTACGAGCAGTACTTC. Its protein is CASSIGRRAGGSYEQYF. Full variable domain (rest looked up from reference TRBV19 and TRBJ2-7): DGGITQSPKYLFRKEGQNVTLSCEQNLNHDAMYWYRQDPGQGLRLIYYSQIVNDFQKGDIAEGYSVSREKKESFPLTVTSAQKNPTAFYLCASSIGRRAGGSYEQYFGPGTRLTVT.

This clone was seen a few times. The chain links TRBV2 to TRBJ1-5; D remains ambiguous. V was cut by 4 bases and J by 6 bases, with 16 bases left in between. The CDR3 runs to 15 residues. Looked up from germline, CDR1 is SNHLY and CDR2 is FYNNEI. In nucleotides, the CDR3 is TGTGCCAGCAGTGGGGCGAGAGGGTTAAGTCAGCCCCAGCATTTT. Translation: CASSGARGLSQPQHF.

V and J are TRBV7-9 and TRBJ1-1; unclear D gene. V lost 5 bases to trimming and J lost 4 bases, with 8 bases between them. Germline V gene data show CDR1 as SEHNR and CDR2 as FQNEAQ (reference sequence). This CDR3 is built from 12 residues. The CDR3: CASSPQITEAFF. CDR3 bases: TGTGCCAGCAGCCCCCAGATCACTGAAGCTTTCTTT.

CDR3 residues: CASSLDSNTGELFF. CDR3 bases: TGTGCCAGCAGCTTGGATTCGAACACCGGGGAGCTGTTTTTT. The J gene is TRBJ2-2, the V gene TRBV5-4, with D uncertain. The V end lost 0 bases, the J end lost 0 bases, and 3 bases lay between the germline ends. CDR3 length: 14 residues. Germline CDR1 reads SGHNT; CDR2 reads YYREEE (reference sequence).

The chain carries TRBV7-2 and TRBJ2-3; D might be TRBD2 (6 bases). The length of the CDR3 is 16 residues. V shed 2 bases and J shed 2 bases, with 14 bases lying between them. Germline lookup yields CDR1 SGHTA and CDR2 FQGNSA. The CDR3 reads CASSLNAGLFTDTQYF. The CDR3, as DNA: TGTGCCAGCAGCTTAAACGCGGGGTTGTTCACAGATACGCAGTATTTT.

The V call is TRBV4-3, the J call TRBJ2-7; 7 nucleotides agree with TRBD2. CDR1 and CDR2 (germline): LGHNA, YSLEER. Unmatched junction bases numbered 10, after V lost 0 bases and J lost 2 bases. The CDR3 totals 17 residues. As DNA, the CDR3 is TGCGCCAGCAGCCAAGATCCCTACCGGGGAGGGACCTACGAGCAGTACTTC. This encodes CASSQDPYRGGTYEQYF.

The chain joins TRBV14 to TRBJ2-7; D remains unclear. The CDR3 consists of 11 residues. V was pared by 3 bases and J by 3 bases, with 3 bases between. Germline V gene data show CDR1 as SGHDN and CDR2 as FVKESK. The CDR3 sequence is CASSQYYEQYF. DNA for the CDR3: TGTGCCAGCAGCCAGTACTACGAGCAGTACTTC.

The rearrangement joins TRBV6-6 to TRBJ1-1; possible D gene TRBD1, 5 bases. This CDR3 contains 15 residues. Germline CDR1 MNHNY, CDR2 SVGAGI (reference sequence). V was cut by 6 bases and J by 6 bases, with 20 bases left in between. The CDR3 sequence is CASSNGAGLYPEAFF. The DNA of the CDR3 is TGTGCCAGCAGCAACGGGGCAGGGCTATACCCTGAAGCTTTCTTT.

CDR3 DNA sequence: TGTGCCAGTACCTCGAGGCAGGGCAGCTCTGGGGCCAACGTCCTGACTTTC. Protein: CASTSRQGSSGANVLTF. The V and J genes are TRBV19 and TRBJ2-6; possibly TRBD1 for D (5 bases). Germline V gene data show CDR1 as LNHDA and CDR2 as SQIVND (reference sequence). The ends were cut back, 7 bases at V and 0 bases at J, with 16 bases in the middle. The CDR3 has 17 amino acids.

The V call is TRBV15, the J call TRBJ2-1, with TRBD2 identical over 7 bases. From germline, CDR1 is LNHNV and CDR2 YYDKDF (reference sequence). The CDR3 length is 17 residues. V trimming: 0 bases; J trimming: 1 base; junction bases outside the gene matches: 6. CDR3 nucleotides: TGTGCCACCAGCAGAGATTGGGGGGAGGGGTCCTACAATGAGCAGTTCTTC. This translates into CATSRDWGEGSYNEQFF. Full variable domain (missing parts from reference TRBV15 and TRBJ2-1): DAMVIQNPRYQVTQFGKPVTLSCSQTLNHNVMYWYQQKSSQAPKLLFHYYDKDFNNEADTPDNFQSRRPNTSFCFLDIRSPGLGDTAMYLCATSRDWGEGSYNEQFFGPGTRLTVL.

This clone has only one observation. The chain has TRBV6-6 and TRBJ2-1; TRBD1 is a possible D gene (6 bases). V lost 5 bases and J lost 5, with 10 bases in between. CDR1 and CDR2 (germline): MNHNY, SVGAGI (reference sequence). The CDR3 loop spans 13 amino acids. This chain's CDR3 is CASSPWDNNEQFF. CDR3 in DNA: TGTGCCAGCAGTCCCTGGGACAACAATGAGCAGTTCTTC.

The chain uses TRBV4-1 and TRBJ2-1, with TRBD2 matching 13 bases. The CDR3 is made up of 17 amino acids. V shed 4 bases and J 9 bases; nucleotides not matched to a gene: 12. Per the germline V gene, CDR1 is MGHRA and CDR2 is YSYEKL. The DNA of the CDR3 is TGCGCCAGCAGCCCCCAGGGACTAGCGGGAAGTGTGGGTGAGCAGTTCTTC. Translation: CASSPQGLAGSVGEQFF.

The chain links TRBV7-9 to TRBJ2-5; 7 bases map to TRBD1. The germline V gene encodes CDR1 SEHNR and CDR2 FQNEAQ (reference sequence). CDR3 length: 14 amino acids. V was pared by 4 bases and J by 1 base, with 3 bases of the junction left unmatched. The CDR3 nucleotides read TGTGCCAGCAGCTCCACAGGGGCCCAAGAGACCCAGTACTTC. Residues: CASSSTGAQETQYF.

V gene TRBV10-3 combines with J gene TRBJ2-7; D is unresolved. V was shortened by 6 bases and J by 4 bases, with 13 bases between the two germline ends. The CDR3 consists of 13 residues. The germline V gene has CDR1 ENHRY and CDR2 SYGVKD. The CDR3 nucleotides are TGTGCCATCAGCGCTGCTTTAGGGTACGAGCAGTACTTC. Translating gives CAISAALGYEQYF.

The CDR3 spells CASSPRDSDYEQYF. CDR3 nucleotide sequence: TGCGCCAGCAGCCCCCGGGACAGTGACTACGAGCAGTACTTC. V and J are TRBV4-3 and TRBJ2-7, with 7 bases aligning to TRBD1. This CDR3 spans 14 amino acids. Germline trimming cut 4 bases from V and 3 bases from J; bases unmatched to any gene: 6. The germline V gene encodes CDR1 LGHNA and CDR2 YSLEER.

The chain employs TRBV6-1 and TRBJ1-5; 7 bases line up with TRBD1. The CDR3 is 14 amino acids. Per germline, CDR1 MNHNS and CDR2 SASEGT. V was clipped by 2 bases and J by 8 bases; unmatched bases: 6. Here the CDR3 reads CASSEKGQPKPQHF. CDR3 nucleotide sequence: TGTGCCAGCAGTGAAAAGGGACAGCCAAAGCCCCAGCATTTT.